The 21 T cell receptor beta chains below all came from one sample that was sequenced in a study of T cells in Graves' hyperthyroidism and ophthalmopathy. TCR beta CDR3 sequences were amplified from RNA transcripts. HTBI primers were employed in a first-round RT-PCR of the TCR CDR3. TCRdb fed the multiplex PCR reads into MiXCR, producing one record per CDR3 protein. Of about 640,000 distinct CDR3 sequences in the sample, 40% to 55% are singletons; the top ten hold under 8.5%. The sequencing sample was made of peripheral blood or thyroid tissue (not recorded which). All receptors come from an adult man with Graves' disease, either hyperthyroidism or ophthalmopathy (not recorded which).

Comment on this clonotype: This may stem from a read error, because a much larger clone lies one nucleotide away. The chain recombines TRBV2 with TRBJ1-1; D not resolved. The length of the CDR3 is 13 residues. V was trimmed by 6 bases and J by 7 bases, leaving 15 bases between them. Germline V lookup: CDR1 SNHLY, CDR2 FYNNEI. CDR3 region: CASSLAVGNEAFF. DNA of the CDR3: TGTGCCAGCAGCTTAGCGGTCGGTAATGAAGCTTTCTTT.

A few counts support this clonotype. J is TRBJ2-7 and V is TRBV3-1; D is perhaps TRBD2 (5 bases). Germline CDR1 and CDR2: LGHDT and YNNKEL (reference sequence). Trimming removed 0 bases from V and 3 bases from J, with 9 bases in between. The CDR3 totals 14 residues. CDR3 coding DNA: TGTGCCAGCAGCCAAGATCCACGGGACTACGAGCAGTACTTC. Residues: CASSQDPRDYEQYF.

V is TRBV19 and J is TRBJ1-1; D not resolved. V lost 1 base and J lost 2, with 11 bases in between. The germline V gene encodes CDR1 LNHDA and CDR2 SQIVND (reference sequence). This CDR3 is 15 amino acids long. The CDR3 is CASSIVAAGNTEAFF. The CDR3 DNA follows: TGTGCCAGTAGTATAGTTGCGGCGGGTAACACTGAAGCTTTCTTT.

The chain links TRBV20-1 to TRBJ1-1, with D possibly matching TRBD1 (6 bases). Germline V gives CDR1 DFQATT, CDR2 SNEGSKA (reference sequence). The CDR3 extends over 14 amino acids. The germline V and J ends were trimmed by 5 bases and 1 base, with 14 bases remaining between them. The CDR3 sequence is CSALQQGENTEAFF. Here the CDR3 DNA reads TGCAGTGCTCTTCAACAGGGAGAGAACACTGAAGCTTTCTTT.

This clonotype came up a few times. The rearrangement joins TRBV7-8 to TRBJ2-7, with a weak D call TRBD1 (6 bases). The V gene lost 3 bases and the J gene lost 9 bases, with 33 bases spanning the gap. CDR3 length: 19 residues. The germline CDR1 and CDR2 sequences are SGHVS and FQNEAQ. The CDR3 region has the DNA TGTGCCAGCAGCTTGTATTCCGGGACAAGGACCCTTTCGGTAGTGGTGCAGTACTTC. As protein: CASSLYSGTRTLSVVVQYF.

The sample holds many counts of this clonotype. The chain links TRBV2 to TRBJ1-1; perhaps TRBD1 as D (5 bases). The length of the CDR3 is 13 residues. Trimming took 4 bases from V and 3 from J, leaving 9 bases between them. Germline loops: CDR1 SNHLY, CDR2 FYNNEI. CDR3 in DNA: TGTGCCAGCAGTGCTGTCAGGGACACTGAAGCTTTCTTT. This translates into CASSAVRDTEAFF.

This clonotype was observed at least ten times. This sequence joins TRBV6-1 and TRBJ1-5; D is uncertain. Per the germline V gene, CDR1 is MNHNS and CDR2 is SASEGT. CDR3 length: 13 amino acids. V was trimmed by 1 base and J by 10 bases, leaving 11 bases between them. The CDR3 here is CASSEGSFSPQHF. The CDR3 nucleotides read TGTGCCAGCAGTGAAGGCAGCTTCTCCCCCCAGCATTTT.

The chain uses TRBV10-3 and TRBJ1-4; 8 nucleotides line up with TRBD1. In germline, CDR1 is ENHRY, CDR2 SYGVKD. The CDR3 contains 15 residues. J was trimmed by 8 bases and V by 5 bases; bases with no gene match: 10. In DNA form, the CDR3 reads TGTGCCATCAGTTTGACAGGGGCCCGAGGGGAAAAACTGTTTTTT. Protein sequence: CAISLTGARGEKLFF.

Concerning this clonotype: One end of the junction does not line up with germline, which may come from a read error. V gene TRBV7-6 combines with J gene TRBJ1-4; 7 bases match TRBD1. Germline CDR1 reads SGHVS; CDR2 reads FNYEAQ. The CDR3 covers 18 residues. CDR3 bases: TGCGCCAGCAGCTACAACTTCTCTCCGGGACAGCCTAATGAAAAACTGTTTTTT. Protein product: CASSYNFSPGQPNEKLFF.

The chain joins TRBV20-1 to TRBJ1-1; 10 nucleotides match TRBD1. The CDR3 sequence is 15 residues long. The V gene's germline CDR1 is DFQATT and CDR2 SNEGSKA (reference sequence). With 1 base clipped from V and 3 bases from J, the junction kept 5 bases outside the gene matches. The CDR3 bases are TGCAGTGCTAGAGCTGAGGACAGGGGGGACACTGAAGCTTTCTTT. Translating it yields CSARAEDRGDTEAFF.

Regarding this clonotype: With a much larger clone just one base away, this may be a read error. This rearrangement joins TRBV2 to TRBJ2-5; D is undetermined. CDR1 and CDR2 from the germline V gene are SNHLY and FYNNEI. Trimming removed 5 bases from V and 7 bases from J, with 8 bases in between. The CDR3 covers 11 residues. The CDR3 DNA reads TGTGCCAGCAGTCCAGGATTGACCCAGTACTTC. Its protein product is CASSPGLTQYF.

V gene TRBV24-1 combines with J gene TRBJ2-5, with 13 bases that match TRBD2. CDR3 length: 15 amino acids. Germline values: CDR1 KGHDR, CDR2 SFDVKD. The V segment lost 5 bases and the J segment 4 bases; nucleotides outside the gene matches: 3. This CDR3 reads CATSAGLAGPETQYF. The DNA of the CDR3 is TGTGCCACCAGTGCGGGACTAGCGGGGCCAGAGACCCAGTACTTC.

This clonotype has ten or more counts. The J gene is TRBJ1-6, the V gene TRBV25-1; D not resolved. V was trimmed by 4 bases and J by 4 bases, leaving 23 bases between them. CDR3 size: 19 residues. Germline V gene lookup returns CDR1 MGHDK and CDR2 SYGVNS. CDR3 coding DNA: TGTGCCAGCAGTGGCCCTGATGATGCAGCCGGTCTTTATAATTCACCCCTCCACTTT. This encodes CASSGPDDAAGLYNSPLHF.

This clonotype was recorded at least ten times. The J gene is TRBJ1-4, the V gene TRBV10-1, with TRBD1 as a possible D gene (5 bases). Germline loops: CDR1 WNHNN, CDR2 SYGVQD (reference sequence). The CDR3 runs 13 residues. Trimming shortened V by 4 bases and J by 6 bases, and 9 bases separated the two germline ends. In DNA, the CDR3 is TGCGCCAGCAGTGCGGGCAGGGATGAAAAACTGTTTTTT. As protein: CASSAGRDEKLFF.

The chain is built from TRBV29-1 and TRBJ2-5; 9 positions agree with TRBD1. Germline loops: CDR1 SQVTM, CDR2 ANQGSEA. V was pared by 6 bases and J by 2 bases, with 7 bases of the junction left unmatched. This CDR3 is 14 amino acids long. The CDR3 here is CSVKPTGGQETQYF. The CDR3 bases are TGCAGCGTCAAACCGACAGGGGGACAAGAGACCCAGTACTTC. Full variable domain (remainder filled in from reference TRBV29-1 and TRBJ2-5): SAVISQKPSRDICQRGTSLTIQCQVDSQVTMMFWYRQQPGQSLTLIATANQGSEATYESGFVIDKFPISRPNLTFSTLTVSNMSPEDSSIYLCSVKPTGGQETQYFGPGTRLLVL.

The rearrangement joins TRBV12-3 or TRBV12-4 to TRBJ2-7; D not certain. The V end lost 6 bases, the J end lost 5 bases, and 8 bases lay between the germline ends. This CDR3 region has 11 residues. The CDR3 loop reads CASSQGHEQYF. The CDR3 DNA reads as TGTGCCAGCAGCCAAGGGCACGAGCAGTACTTC.

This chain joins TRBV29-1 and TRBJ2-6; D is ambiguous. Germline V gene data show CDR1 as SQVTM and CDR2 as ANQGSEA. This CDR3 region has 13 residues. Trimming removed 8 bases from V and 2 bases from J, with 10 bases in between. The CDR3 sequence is CSLQQPGANVLTF. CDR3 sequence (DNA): TGCAGCCTCCAACAGCCTGGGGCCAACGTCCTGACTTTC.

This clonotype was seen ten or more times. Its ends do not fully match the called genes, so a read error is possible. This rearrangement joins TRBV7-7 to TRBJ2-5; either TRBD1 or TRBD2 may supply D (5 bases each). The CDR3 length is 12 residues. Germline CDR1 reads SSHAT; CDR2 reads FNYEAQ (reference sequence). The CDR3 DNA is TGTGCTAGCAGCCCAGAGGGGGAGACCCAGTACTTC. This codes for CASSPEGETQYF. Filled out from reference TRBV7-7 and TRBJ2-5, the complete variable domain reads GAGVSQSPRYKVTKRGQDVTLRCDPISSHATLYWYQQALGQGPEFLTYFNYEAQPDKSGLPSDRFSAERPEGSISTLTIQRTEQRDSAMYRCASSPEGETQYFGPGTRLLVL.

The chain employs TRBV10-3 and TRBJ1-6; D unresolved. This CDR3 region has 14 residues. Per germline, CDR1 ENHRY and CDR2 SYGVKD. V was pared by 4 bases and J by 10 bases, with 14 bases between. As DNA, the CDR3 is TGTGCCATCAGTGGGGGAACACGGGAATCACCCCTCCACTTT. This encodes CAISGGTRESPLHF.

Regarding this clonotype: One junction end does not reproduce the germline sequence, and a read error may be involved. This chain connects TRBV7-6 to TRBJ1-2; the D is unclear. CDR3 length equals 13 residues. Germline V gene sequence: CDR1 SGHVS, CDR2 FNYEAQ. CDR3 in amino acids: CACSTDGYYDYTF. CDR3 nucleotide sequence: TGTGCCTGCAGCACCGACGGGTACTATGACTACACCTTC.

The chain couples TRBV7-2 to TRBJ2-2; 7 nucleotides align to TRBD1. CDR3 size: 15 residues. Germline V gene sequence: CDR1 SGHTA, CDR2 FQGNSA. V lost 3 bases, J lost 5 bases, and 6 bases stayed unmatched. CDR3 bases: TGTGCCAGCAGCTTGACAGGGTTGTGGACCGGGGAGCTGTTTTTT. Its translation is CASSLTGLWTGELFF.